This T cell receptor (beta chain) came from a study of CD8 T cells in ankylosing spondylitis. Study outcomes and limitations: Disease-associated clones were reportedly significantly overrepresented in matched ankylosing spondylitis synovial fluid. A TCR beta motif made of about eight highly homologous variants seemed typical of ankylosing spondylitis blood. Disease-linked clones were CD8+ and relatively rare in peripheral blood.

This clonotype appeared a few times. The antigen remains undetermined. In TCRdb, the 5' RACE reads were re-called with MiXCR into one record per CDR3 protein. The repertoire holds 470,000 or so distinct CDR3 sequences, with approximately 26% as singletons. The sequenced sample was blood, either unsorted or a sorted T cell fraction (not recorded which). The TCR was taken from a male donor with ankylosing spondylitis.

The CDR3 loop is CSARAISGSSYNEQFF. In DNA, the CDR3 is TGCAGTGCTAGGGCCATTAGCGGGAGCTCCTACAATGAGCAGTTCTTC. This chain joins TRBV20-1 and TRBJ2-1; 9 nucleotides line up with TRBD2. The CDR3 contains 16 residues. CDR1 DFQATT and CDR2 SNEGSKA come from the germline V gene (reference sequence). V was clipped by 3 bases and J by 0 bases; unmatched bases: 6.